Below are 12 T cell receptor beta chains sequenced from a single sample in a study of T-cell memory formation after mild COVID-19. One entry per CDR3 protein results from TCRdb running MiXCR on the 5' RACE reads. The repertoire includes under 200,000 distinct CDR3 sequences, over 10% of them detected once, and approximately 3.3% sits in the top ten. The sequenced material came from PBMCs or a T cell subset sorted from them (not recorded which). All receptors derive from a man younger than 30 who had mild COVID-19 (a few samples of this study predate the infection). Cell type and time point are not known.

This clonotype was detected ten times or more. This sequence joins TRBV7-8 and TRBJ2-5, with 12 bases that match TRBD2. CDR3 length equals 16 residues. Germline V gene lookup returns CDR1 SGHVS and CDR2 FQNEAQ. Trimming removed 3 bases from V and 4 bases from J; junction bases left unmatched: 6. CDR3: CASSFIRTSGVETQYF. The CDR3 region has the DNA TGTGCCAGCAGCTTTATACGGACTAGCGGGGTAGAGACCCAGTACTTC.

V is TRBV29-1 and J is TRBJ2-5; TRBD1 is a possible D gene (6 bases). V was cut by 6 bases and J by 2 bases, with 13 bases left in between. Germline V gene sequence: CDR1 SQVTM, CDR2 ANQGSEA. The CDR3 extends over 13 amino acids. CDR3 nucleotide sequence: TGCAGCGTAGGCTCCGGACAGCAAGAGACCCAGTACTTC. It codes for CSVGSGQQETQYF.

The chain employs TRBV3-1 and TRBJ1-1; D unclear. Trimming removed 3 bases from V and 0 bases from J, with 8 bases in between. The germline gives CDR1 LGHDT, CDR2 YNNKEL (reference sequence). This CDR3 comprises 14 residues. In DNA, the CDR3 is TGTGCCAGCAGCCAGACGGTAATGAACACTGAAGCTTTCTTT. Translation: CASSQTVMNTEAFF.

The sample holds a few counts of this clonotype. The rearrangement links TRBV3-1 to TRBJ2-7; a possible D gene is TRBD2 (5 bases). Germline V gene data show CDR1 as LGHDT and CDR2 as YNNKEL (reference sequence). The V gene lost 3 bases and the J gene lost 5 bases, with 11 bases spanning the gap. The CDR3 length is 13 residues. The CDR3 spells CASSQRWGDEQYV. The CDR3 DNA sequence: TGTGCCAGCAGCCAGAGGTGGGGAGACGAGCAGTACGTC.

This clonotype was found a few times. This chain links TRBV28 with TRBJ2-5; D is perhaps TRBD2 (5 bases). Germline CDR1 reads MDHEN; CDR2 reads SYDVKM. V was pared by 5 bases and J by 4 bases, with 17 bases between. The CDR3 contains 15 residues. In DNA, the CDR3 is TGTGCCAGCAGTCCCTTCTGGGAGAGGCCAGAGACCCAGTACTTC. This codes for CASSPFWERPETQYF. Together with reference TRBV28 and TRBJ2-5, the CDR3 gives the full variable domain: DVKVTQSSRYLVKRTGEKVFLECVQDMDHENMFWYRQDPGLGLRLIYFSYDVKMKEKGDIPEGYSVSREKKERFSLILESASTNQTSMYLCASSPFWERPETQYFGPGTRLLVL.

The V and J genes are TRBV5-6 and TRBJ1-2; TRBD1 is a possible D gene (5 bases). The CDR3 has 14 amino acids. The V end was cut by 6 bases, the J end by 5 bases, with 17 bases between. Germline V gene data show CDR1 as SGHDT and CDR2 as YYEEEE. CDR3 sequence: CASTKNLGVYGYTF. The DNA for the CDR3 is TGTGCCAGCACCAAAAACCTAGGGGTGTATGGCTACACCTTC. The whole variable domain, remainder taken from reference TRBV5-6 and TRBJ1-2, is DAGVTQSPTHLIKTRGQQVTLRCSPKSGHDTVSWYQQALGQGPQFIFQYYEEEERQRGNFPDRFSGHQFPNYSSELNVNALLLGDSALYLCASTKNLGVYGYTFGSGTRLTVV.

This rearrangement joins TRBV18 to TRBJ2-7, with unresolved D. V lost 3 bases to trimming and J lost 6 bases, with 18 bases between them. Per the germline V gene, CDR1 is KGHSH and CDR2 is LQKENI. The CDR3 length is 15 residues. The CDR3 region has the DNA TGTGCCAGCTCACCGGGCCAAAACGTTCGGGTCGAGCAGTACGTC. It yields the protein CASSPGQNVRVEQYV.

This chain joins TRBV5-1 and TRBJ2-5, with D perhaps TRBD1 or TRBD2 (5 bases each). The germline V gene has CDR1 SGHRS and CDR2 YFSETQ. Trimming stripped 6 bases from V and 4 bases from J, with 16 bases between. CDR3 size: 14 residues. The CDR3 DNA follows: TGCGCCAGCACCCAAGGGTGGGGGTTAGAGACCCAGTACTTC. Translating gives CASTQGWGLETQYF.

The V and J genes are TRBV29-1 and TRBJ1-2; the D is unclear. V lost 1 base to trimming and J lost 7 bases, with 1 base between them. The germline V gene has CDR1 SQVTM and CDR2 ANQGSEA. CDR3 length: 9 residues. The CDR3 loop is CSVEGGYTF. DNA for the CDR3: TGCAGCGTTGAAGGTGGCTACACCTTC.

This clonotype was recorded a few times. The chain carries TRBV11-2 and TRBJ2-7; D may correspond to TRBD1 or TRBD2 (6 bases each). Between the trimmed V and J ends, which lost 3 bases and 7 bases, there was a span of 13 bases. The germline V gene encodes CDR1 SGHAT and CDR2 FQNNGV. This CDR3 contains 13 residues. In DNA, the CDR3 is TGTGCCAGCAGCTTTCGGAGGGGGATGGAGCAGTACGTC. Amino acids: CASSFRRGMEQYV.

At least ten counts were recorded for this clonotype. The chain links TRBV5-1 to TRBJ2-1; possible D gene TRBD1, 6 bases. The CDR3 is made up of 15 amino acids. V gave up 0 bases and J gave up 2 bases, with 9 bases separating them. The germline V gene has CDR1 SGHRS and CDR2 YFSETQ. The CDR3 DNA reads TGCGCCAGCAGCTTGGAGAGGGGGACCTACAATGAGCAGTTCTTC. Its translation is CASSLERGTYNEQFF.

The chain uses TRBV12-3 or TRBV12-4 and TRBJ2-3; no reliable D call. The CDR3 has 14 residues. V lost 6 bases and J lost 2, with 12 bases in between. For the CDR3, the DNA is TGTGCCAGCAGCCAGTTGGGTTCCACAGATACGCAGTATTTT. Protein product: CASSQLGSTDTQYF.